This TCR beta chain was recorded in a study of patients and donors after allogeneic stem cell transplantation. The CDR3 sequence is 14 residues long. V lost 1 base, J lost 3 bases, and 10 bases lay in between. Per the germline V gene, CDR1 is MNHNS and CDR2 is SASEGT. Via MiXCR, TCRdb re-called the RT-PCR reads, giving one row per CDR3 protein. Of about a million distinct CDR3 sequences in the sample, about a sixth are singletons; the top ten hold under 6.5%. The receptor was isolated from a human donor who was either an allogeneic HSCT recipient or a stem cell or donor lymphocyte infusion donor (not recorded which). It is not recorded whose cells these are; they may come from a transplant donor. The V gene is TRBV6-1, the J gene TRBJ2-7; D remains unclear. Sequencing was carried out using blood, either unsorted or a sorted T cell fraction (not recorded which). In DNA, the CDR3 is TGTGCCAGCAGTGAAGGGTCGGGCAGCTACGAGCAGTACTTC. Translated: CASSEGSGSYEQYF.